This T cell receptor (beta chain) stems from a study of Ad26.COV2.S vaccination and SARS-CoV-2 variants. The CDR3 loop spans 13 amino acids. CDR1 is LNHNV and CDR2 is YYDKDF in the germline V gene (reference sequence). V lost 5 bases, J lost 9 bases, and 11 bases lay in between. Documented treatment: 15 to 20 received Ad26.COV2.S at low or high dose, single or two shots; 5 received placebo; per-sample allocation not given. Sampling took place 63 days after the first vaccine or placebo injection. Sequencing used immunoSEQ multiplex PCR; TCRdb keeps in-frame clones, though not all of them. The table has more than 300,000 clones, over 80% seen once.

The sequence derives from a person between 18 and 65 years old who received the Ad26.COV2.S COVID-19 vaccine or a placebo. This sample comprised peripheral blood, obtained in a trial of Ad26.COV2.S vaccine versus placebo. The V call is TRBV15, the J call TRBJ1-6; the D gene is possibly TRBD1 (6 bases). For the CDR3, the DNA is TGTGCCACCAGCCCGGGGGCAGTTTCACCCCTCCACTTT. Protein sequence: CATSPGAVSPLHF. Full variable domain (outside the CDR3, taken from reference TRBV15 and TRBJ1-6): DAMVIQNPRYQVTQFGKPVTLSCSQTLNHNVMYWYQQKSSQAPKLLFHYYDKDFNNEADTPDNFQSRRPNTSFCFLDIRSPGLGDTAMYLCATSPGAVSPLHFGNGTRLTVT.